The present T cell receptor beta chain was sequenced within a study of T cell clonality in common variable immunodeficiency. This clone was picked up many times. The target antigen is unknown. The read ends 3 residues shy of where the CDR3 ends; the end is completed using the germline J gene. Whole-study results and caveats: Fewer deletions and N-nucleotide insertions were reportedly seen in common variable immunodeficiency TCR beta sequences.

This CDR3 is built from 15 residues. The germline V gene encodes CDR1 DFQATT and CDR2 SNEGSKA (reference sequence). The V gene end was trimmed by 0 bases and the J gene end by 3 bases; junction bases not matched to a gene: 4. The data were produced by immunoSEQ multiplex PCR, yet TCRdb's version contains in-frame clones alone and is incomplete. The sample gives roughly 58,000 clones, none seen only once, and the top ten clones hold 5.4%. This sequence was found in a person between 18 and 70 years old in good health. The rearrangement joins TRBV20-1 to TRBJ2-7; 11 nucleotides align to TRBD2. Source material: peripheral blood mononuclear cells. The CDR3 protein is CSARDGLAGNYEQYF. CDR3 DNA, as far as it was read: TGCAGTGCTAGAGACGGACTAGCGGGCAACTACGAG.